The T cell receptor (beta chain) under discussion was sequenced for a study of T cells in Graves' hyperthyroidism and ophthalmopathy. Amplification targeted TCR beta CDR3 regions from RNA transcripts. First-round RT-PCR with HTBI primers amplified the TCR CDR3 region. TCRdb re-called the multiplex PCR reads with MiXCR, one entry per CDR3 protein. The sample records hundreds of thousands of distinct CDR3 sequences, around 14% being singletons. At least ten counts were recorded for this clonotype. Reasons for excluding patients were uncontrolled infection, other autoimmune disease, pregnancy or lactation. Out of about 10 ml of fresh peripheral blood came the PBMCs. The germline V and J ends were trimmed by 4 bases and 1 base, with 12 bases remaining between them. Germline loops: CDR1 LGHDT, CDR2 YNNKEL (reference sequence). The CDR3 spans 15 residues.

The chain couples TRBV3-1 to TRBJ2-3, with D unclear. Sequencing was done on a sample of blood. This sequence originates from a woman between 18 and 29 years old with Graves' hyperthyroidism. CDR3 sequence (DNA): TGTGCCAGCAGCCCCACCGGGTCACGCACAGATACGCAGTATTTT. Translated: CASSPTGSRTDTQYF.